This is a list of T cell receptor beta chains from one sample in a study of cytomegalovirus exposure and HLA in healthy donors. The data were produced by immunoSEQ multiplex PCR, yet TCRdb's version contains in-frame clones alone and is incomplete. The sample has almost 95,000 clones, roughly 70% seen once. Specimen: PBMCs. The receptor source for this set is a middle-aged man in good health and CMV-seronegative. Each CDR3 is given with its conserved first and last residue. Each record gives: V gene, clone size, D gene, J gene, CDR3 DNA, CDR3 protein. D genes are given only for firm matches. Clone size is not always given. Where it is, it says once, few, many or a class for expanded clones.

TRBV10-3	-	TRBD1	TRBJ2-7	TGTGCCATCAGTTTCGACAGGGGGTACGAGCAGTACTTC	CAISFDRGYEQYF
TRBV5-1	-	-	TRBJ1-1	TGCGCCAGCAGCCAGACATATACGAACACTGAAGCTTTCTTT	CASSQTYTNTEAFF
TRBV28	few	TRBD2	TRBJ2-1	TGTGCCAGCAGCTTAGCGGGGGGTCATTACAATGAGCAGTTCTTC	CASSLAGGHYNEQFF
TRBV19	-	-	TRBJ1-1	TGTGCCAGTCAAAGAGGAGGAAGCGGTGTTACTGAAGCTTTCTTT	CASQRGGSGVTEAFF
TRBV4-3	-	-	TRBJ2-5	TGCGCCAGCAGCCGGAGACTACAAGAGACCCAGTACTTC	CASSRRLQETQYF
TRBV9	-	TRBD2	TRBJ2-5	TGTGCCAGCAGCGTAGGATGGGAGGGCGAGACCCAGTACTTC	CASSVGWEGETQYF
TRBV28	few	TRBD2	TRBJ2-1	TGTGCCAGCAGTTTAGGCGGGGAGGGCAATCCGTTCTTC	CASSLGGEGNPFF
TRBV9	-	-	TRBJ2-3	TGTGCCAGCAGCCCCCAAAGGGGTACGCAGTATTTT	CASSPQRGTQYF
TRBV6-5	few	-	TRBJ1-5	TGTGCCAGCAGTTACACTTACTCTAGCAATCAGCCCCAGCATTTT	CASSYTYSSNQPQHF
TRBV6-1	-	-	TRBJ1-5	TGTGCCAGCAGTACCGTACGGAGCTATCAGCCCCAGCATTTT	CASSTVRSYQPQHF
TRBV2	few	-	TRBJ2-3	TGTGCCAGCAGGGCAGGGTTATTGGGGCCTAGCACAGATACGCAGTATTTT	CASRAGLLGPSTDTQYF
TRBV5-1	-	-	TRBJ2-3	TGCGCCAGCAGCACGGGTTTGGGCACAGATACGCAGTATTTT	CASSTGLGTDTQYF
TRBV15	-	-	TRBJ2-2	TGTGCCACCAGCAGGGAAGGAGGGGGGGCCGGGGAGCTGTTTTTT	CATSREGGGAGELFF
TRBV2	-	-	TRBJ1-4	TGTGCCAGCAGTGGGACATCTAGGTCGGAAAAACTGTTTTTT	CASSGTSRSEKLFF
TRBV7-9	once	TRBD1	TRBJ1-6	TGTGCCAGCAGCTTAGTGACAGGGAGCTCCTATAATTCACCCCTCCACTTT	CASSLVTGSSYNSPLHF